Below are 18 T cell receptor beta chains sequenced from a single sample in a study of shared clonotypes between healthy human individuals. The table came from immunoSEQ multiplex PCR; TCRdb's copy has only in-frame clones and leaves some out. The sample consists of around 1,100,000 clones, about 72% of them appearing once. Sequenced: memory CD4+ T cells from PBMCs. Subset: CD45RA-negative fraction. All receptors come from a man aged 18 to 29 in good health. Some clones in this sample may be carry-over from other donors' samples.

This clone was recorded a few times. The gene calls are TRBV19 and TRBJ2-3; the D is unclear. Germline CDR1 is LNHDA and CDR2 is SQIVND (reference sequence). The CDR3 sequence is 12 residues long. V was clipped by 0 bases and J by 8 bases, with 6 bases between them. CDR3 sequence reads: CASSIDFATQYF. CDR3 in DNA: TGTGCCAGTAGTATAGACTTTGCTACGCAGTATTTT.

The chain uses TRBV28 and TRBJ1-2; D remains ambiguous. This CDR3 spans 15 amino acids. Trimming left V 4 bases short and J 4 bases short, with 16 bases between. In germline, CDR1 is MDHEN, CDR2 SYDVKM. Here the CDR3 reads CASSSYDSELYGYTF. In DNA form, the CDR3 reads TGTGCCAGCAGTTCTTATGACTCAGAGCTCTATGGCTACACCTTC.

The CDR3 loop is CASSPGNSGEQYF. The CDR3 bases are TGTGCCAGCTCACCAGGGAACAGCGGCGAGCAGTACTTC. The rearrangement links TRBV18 to TRBJ2-7; D may be TRBD2 (5 bases). Germline CDR1 reads KGHSH; CDR2 reads LQKENI. The CDR3 extends over 13 amino acids. Trimming shortened V by 2 bases and J by 6 bases, and 11 bases separated the two germline ends.

CDR3 in DNA: TGTGCCAGCAGCCCCGGGAGCGGGAGCCCAGATACGCAGTATTTT. Amino acid sequence: CASSPGSGSPDTQYF. The V call is TRBV27, the J call TRBJ2-3; 8 bases match TRBD2. The V segment lost 6 bases and the J segment 4 bases; nucleotides outside the gene matches: 9. CDR3 length: 15 amino acids. Germline lookup yields CDR1 MNHEY and CDR2 SMNVEV (reference sequence).

A word on this clone: At one boundary the junction diverges from the germline segment, which might be a read error. The rearrangement joins TRBV6-1 to TRBJ2-7; no firm D call. Germline loops: CDR1 MNHNS, CDR2 SASEGT. The CDR3 totals 17 residues. The CDR3: CAISESVMSSTPYEQYF. The CDR3 DNA follows: TGTGCCATCAGTGAGTCGGTTATGAGCAGCACTCCCTACGAGCAGTACTTC.

The V gene is TRBV28, the J gene TRBJ1-1; D is ambiguous. This CDR3 spans 14 amino acids. Germline V gene lookup returns CDR1 MDHEN and CDR2 SYDVKM. V gave up 2 bases and J gave up 3 bases, with 10 bases separating them. The CDR3 DNA follows: TGTGCCAGCAGTTTAATCCCGGCGGACACTGAAGCTTTCTTT. Its protein is CASSLIPADTEAFF.

The chain has TRBV6-5 and TRBJ2-1, with TRBD2 identical over 13 bases. V was clipped by 6 bases and J by 15 bases; unmatched bases: 14. This CDR3 has 15 residues. CDR1 and CDR2 (germline): MNHEY, SVGAGI. In DNA, the CDR3 is TGTGCCAGCAGCCCTCCGGGACTAGCGGGACTGACTGCGTTCTTC. Protein: CASSPPGLAGLTAFF.

The rearrangement uses TRBV28 and TRBJ2-5; D gene ambiguous. Germline lookup yields CDR1 MDHEN and CDR2 SYDVKM. CDR3 size: 14 residues. Trimming cost V 6 bases and J 2 bases, with 13 bases left between them. This CDR3 reads CASSIIDAQETQYF. CDR3 sequence (DNA): TGTGCCAGCAGCATAATCGATGCACAAGAGACCCAGTACTTC.

The chain couples TRBV30 to TRBJ2-2; maybe TRBD1 (6 bases). V dropped 4 bases and J dropped 3 bases, with 12 bases sitting between them. This CDR3 spans 14 amino acids. Germline V CDR1 and CDR2: GTSNPN, SVGIG (reference sequence). CDR3 nucleotides: TGTGCCTGGACAGGGGTAAGGGACACCGGGGAGCTGTTTTTT. Protein sequence: CAWTGVRDTGELFF.

The chain couples TRBV28 to TRBJ2-3; no definite D call. In germline, CDR1 is MDHEN, CDR2 SYDVKM. V lost 5 bases, J lost 5 bases, and 8 bases lay in between. This CDR3 comprises 12 residues. CDR3 in amino acids: CASSEVGDTQYF. CDR3 DNA: TGTGCCAGCAGTGAGGTAGGAGATACGCAGTATTTT.

The V call is TRBV11-2, the J call TRBJ2-1; D may be TRBD2 (6 bases). The CDR3 loop spans 16 amino acids. CDR1 is SGHAT, CDR2 FQNNGV, per germline. Trimming removed 5 bases from V and 0 bases from J, with 14 bases in between. As DNA, the CDR3 is TGTGCCAGCAGCCCGCTAGCGCAGAGCTCCTACAATGAGCAGTTCTTC. Protein: CASSPLAQSSYNEQFF. The whole variable domain, filled in from reference TRBV11-2 and TRBJ2-1, reads EAGVAQSPRYKIIEKRQSVAFWCNPISGHATLYWYQQILGQGPKLLIQFQNNGVVDDSQLPKDRFSAERLKGVDSTLKIQPAKLEDSAVYLCASSPLAQSSYNEQFFGPGTRLTVL.

For this clone: This clone may be a read error of a much larger clone one base away. Other DNA sequences in the sample encode the same CDR3. This rearrangement joins TRBV28 to TRBJ2-7, with D uncertain. There are 11 residues in the CDR3. Looked up from germline, CDR1 is MDHEN and CDR2 is SYDVKM. CDR3 region: CASSLLREQYF. As DNA, the CDR3 is TGTGCCAGTAGTTTACTCCGGGAGCAGTACTTC. The whole variable domain, remainder taken from reference TRBV28 and TRBJ2-7, is DVKVTQSSRYLVKRTGEKVFLECVQDMDHENMFWYRQDPGLGLRLIYFSYDVKMKEKGDIPEGYSVSREKKERFSLILESASTNQTSMYLCASSLLREQYFGPGTRLTVT.

Here the CDR3 DNA reads TGCGCCAGCAGCAAGGACGAGTCTGAAAAACTGTTTTTT. It is translated as CASSKDESEKLFF. V usage is TRBV5-1 and J usage is TRBJ1-4; no reliable D call. V was clipped by 4 bases and J by 7 bases, with 11 bases between them. The CDR3 totals 13 residues. Germline V lookup: CDR1 SGHRS, CDR2 YFSETQ.

The genes are TRBV7-3 and TRBJ2-3; either TRBD1 or TRBD2 may fit D (6 bases each). Germline values: CDR1 SGHTA, CDR2 FQGTGA. The length of the CDR3 is 15 residues. Trimming left V 5 bases short and J 6 bases short, with 18 bases between. The DNA for the CDR3 is TGTGCCAGCAGCGAGAGGGGGGCGCACGTCGATACGCAGTATTTT. Encoded protein: CASSERGAHVDTQYF.

V and J are TRBV5-4 and TRBJ2-3, with TRBD2 matching 9 bases. Losses at the gene ends were 6 bases for V and 1 base for J; bases not matched to a gene: 6. The germline gives CDR1 SGHNT, CDR2 YYREEE (reference sequence). This CDR3 is built from 15 residues. Here the CDR3 DNA reads TGTGCCAGCACCTCCCGACTAGCGGGCACAGATACGCAGTATTTT. It translates to CASTSRLAGTDTQYF.

The chain combines TRBV5-1 with TRBJ2-5, with D possibly TRBD1 on 5 matching bases. V dropped 6 bases and J dropped 3 bases, with 15 bases sitting between them. The CDR3 covers 14 residues. Germline V lookup: CDR1 SGHRS, CDR2 YFSETQ. CDR3 amino acids: CASTLSGIEETQYF. CDR3 in DNA: TGCGCCAGCACGCTTTCAGGGATAGAAGAGACCCAGTACTTC.

About this clone: Other DNA sequences in this specimen translate into the identical CDR3. This chain uses TRBV20-1 with TRBJ2-7; D uncertain. Per the germline V gene, CDR1 is DFQATT and CDR2 is SNEGSKA (reference sequence). The ends were cut back, 3 bases at V and 0 bases at J, with 3 bases in the middle. The CDR3 spans 11 residues. The CDR3 is CSASGSYEQYF. The CDR3 nucleotides read TGCAGTGCTAGTGGCTCCTACGAGCAGTACTTC.

This clone was seen a few times. The genes are TRBV5-4 and TRBJ2-5; maybe TRBD1 (5 bases). V was cut by 0 bases and J by 5 bases, with 14 bases left in between. CDR1 and CDR2 (germline): SGHNT, YYREEE (reference sequence). This CDR3 contains 15 residues. The CDR3 DNA reads as TGTGCCAGCAGCTTGGGGACAAGGCAACGGGAGACCCAGTACTTC. Translating gives CASSLGTRQRETQYF.